The entry below describes one T cell receptor (beta chain). CDR1 and CDR2 from the germline V gene are MRHNA and SNTAGT. The CDR3 length is 12 residues. Trimming cost V 7 bases and J 8 bases; bases outside gene matches: 5. Libraries were prepared by immunoSEQ multiplex PCR; TCRdb keeps only in-frame clonotypes and omits some of them. The sample has about 72,000 clones, roughly 94% seen once. The record originates from a study of cytomegalovirus exposure and HLA in healthy donors. The origin of this receptor is a woman in her late teens or twenties in good health and CMV-seropositive. The genes are TRBV6-4 and TRBJ2-1, with TRBD2 matching 7 bases. The sequencing input was PBMCs. CDR3: CASTRLADEQFF. The CDR3 nucleotides read TGTGCCAGCACCCGACTAGCTGATGAGCAGTTCTTC.